This TCR beta chain was obtained from a study of spatial heterogeneity in lung cancer. Each CDR3 protein gets one entry after TCRdb re-called the 5' RACE reads with MiXCR. The sample yields about 3,300 distinct CDR3 sequences, about 9.4% seen once. This clonotype came up a few times. The V end was cut by 5 bases, the J end by 9 bases, with 18 bases between. The CDR3 is made up of 15 amino acids. In germline, CDR1 is SGHRS, CDR2 YFSETQ. Time point reported: sample taken at primary tumor resection. Source: normal lung tissue next to the tumor, taken at surgery. The chain recombines TRBV5-1 with TRBJ1-6; maybe TRBD1 (6 bases). The clonotype comes from a male donor with early-stage non-small cell lung cancer. Written as DNA, the CDR3 is TGCGCCAGCAGACGTGAGGGGGGCGAGGGTTCACCCCTCCACTTT. It encodes CASRREGGEGSPLHF.